This TCR beta chain was captured by sequencing in a study of CD8+ T cells in alopecia areata. J was trimmed by 4 bases and V by 0 bases; bases with no gene match: 6. Germline assignment: CDR1 LGHNA and CDR2 YNFKEQ. The CDR3 is 16 residues long. Described treatment: oral pan-JAK inhibitor, 5-10 mg twice daily. Sequencing templates came from extracted RNA that was reverse transcribed into cDNA. Profiling relied on immunoSEQ multiplex PCR, and the TCRdb table lists in-frame clones only, not all of them. The data contain a few hundred thousand clones, more than 30% of them singletons. Findings of the study overall: Just one nonresponder means the tie between baseline CD8+ expansion and response stays uncertain.

On this clone: Its antigen is not identified.

This TCR derives from a human donor with alopecia areata. The chain couples TRBV4-2 to TRBJ2-3; TRBD1 agrees at 8 bases. This material consisted of CD4+ T cells sorted from blood, taken around week 30, from a patient treated with tofacitinib. In DNA form, the CDR3 reads TGTGCCAGCAGCCAAGAAGGCAGGGGGCGAGCAGATACGCAGTATTTT. Encoded protein: CASSQEGRGRADTQYF.